This T cell receptor (beta chain) was observed in a study of T cells after yellow fever vaccination. There are a few counts of this clonotype. Its antigen remains unknown. General study points: In FACS-sorted repertoires, abundant clonotypes from the bulk population could appear as contaminants. The secondary response was weaker, and its peak arrived faster, on day 5 versus 15.

TCRdb redid the calling of the 5' RACE reads with MiXCR, one entry per CDR3 protein. The sample includes about 340,000 distinct CDR3 sequences, roughly an eighth of them seen just once. The receptor's source is a man between 18 and 35 years old who received the YFV17D yellow fever vaccine. The source was CD4+ T cells sorted from PBMCs, collected 15 days after the yellow fever booster vaccination.

The CDR3 reads CATSRQETQYF. The CDR3 region has the DNA TGTGCCACCAGCAGACAAGAGACCCAGTACTTC. V gene TRBV15 combines with J gene TRBJ2-5; the D is unclear. V was clipped by 2 bases and J by 2 bases, with 0 bases between them. The length of the CDR3 is 11 residues. Per germline, CDR1 LNHNV and CDR2 YYDKDF (reference sequence). Complete variable domain (other parts from reference TRBV15 and TRBJ2-5): DAMVIQNPRYQVTQFGKPVTLSCSQTLNHNVMYWYQQKSSQAPKLLFHYYDKDFNNEADTPDNFQSRRPNTSFCFLDIRSPGLGDTAMYLCATSRQETQYFGPGTRLLVL.